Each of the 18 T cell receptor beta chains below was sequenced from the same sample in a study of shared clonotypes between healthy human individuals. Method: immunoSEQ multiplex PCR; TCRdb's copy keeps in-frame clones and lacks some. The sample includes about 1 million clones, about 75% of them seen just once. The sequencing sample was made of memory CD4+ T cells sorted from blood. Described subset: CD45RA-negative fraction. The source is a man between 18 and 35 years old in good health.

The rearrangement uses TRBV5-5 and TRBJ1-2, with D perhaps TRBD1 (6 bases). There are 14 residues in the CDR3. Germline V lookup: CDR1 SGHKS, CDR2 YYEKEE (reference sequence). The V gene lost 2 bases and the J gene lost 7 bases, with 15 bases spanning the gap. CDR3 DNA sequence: TGTGCCAGCAGCTTTACTGCAGGGGAAATTGGCTACACCTTC. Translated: CASSFTAGEIGYTF.

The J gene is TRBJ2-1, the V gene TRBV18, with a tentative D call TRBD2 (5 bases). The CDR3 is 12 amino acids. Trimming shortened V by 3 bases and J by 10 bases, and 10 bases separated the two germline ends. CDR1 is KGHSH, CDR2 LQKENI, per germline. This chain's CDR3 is CASSPQQREQFF. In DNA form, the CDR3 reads TGTGCCAGCTCACCCCAACAGCGGGAGCAGTTCTTC. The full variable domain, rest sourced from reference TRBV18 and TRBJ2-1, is NAGVMQNPRHLVRRRGQEARLRCSPMKGHSHVYWYRQLPEEGLKFMVYLQKENIIDESGMPKERFSAEFPKEGPSILRIQQVVRGDSAAYFCASSPQQREQFFGPGTRLTVL.

The CDR3 sequence: CASRVGQLNTEAFF. CDR3 DNA: TGTGCCAGCAGAGTGGGACAGCTGAACACTGAAGCTTTCTTT. The chain joins TRBV5-6 to TRBJ1-1; 7 bases line up with TRBD1. The CDR3 spans 14 residues. J gave up 0 bases and V 5 bases, and 4 bases lay outside the gene matches. Germline V CDR1 and CDR2: SGHDT, YYEEEE.

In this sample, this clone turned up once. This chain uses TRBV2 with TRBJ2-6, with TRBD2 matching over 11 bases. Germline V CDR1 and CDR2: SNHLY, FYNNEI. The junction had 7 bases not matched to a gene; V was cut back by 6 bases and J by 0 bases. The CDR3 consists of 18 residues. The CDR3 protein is CASRTIAGGSSGANVLTF. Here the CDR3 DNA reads TGTGCCAGCAGGACCATAGCGGGAGGGAGCTCTGGGGCCAACGTCCTGACTTTC.

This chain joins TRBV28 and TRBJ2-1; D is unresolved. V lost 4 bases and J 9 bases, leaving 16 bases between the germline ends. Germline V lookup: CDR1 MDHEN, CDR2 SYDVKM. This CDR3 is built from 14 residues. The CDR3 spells CASSSPQPPGEQFF. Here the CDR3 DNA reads TGTGCCAGCAGTTCCCCTCAACCCCCGGGTGAGCAGTTCTTC. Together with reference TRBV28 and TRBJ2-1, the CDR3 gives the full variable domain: DVKVTQSSRYLVKRTGEKVFLECVQDMDHENMFWYRQDPGLGLRLIYFSYDVKMKEKGDIPEGYSVSREKKERFSLILESASTNQTSMYLCASSSPQPPGEQFFGPGTRLTVL.

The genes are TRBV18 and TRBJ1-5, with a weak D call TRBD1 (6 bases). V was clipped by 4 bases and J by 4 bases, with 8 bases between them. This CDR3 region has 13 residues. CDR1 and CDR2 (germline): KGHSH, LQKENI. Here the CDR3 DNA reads TGTGCCAGCTCACAGCAGGGGAATCAGCCCCAGCATTTT. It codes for CASSQQGNQPQHF.

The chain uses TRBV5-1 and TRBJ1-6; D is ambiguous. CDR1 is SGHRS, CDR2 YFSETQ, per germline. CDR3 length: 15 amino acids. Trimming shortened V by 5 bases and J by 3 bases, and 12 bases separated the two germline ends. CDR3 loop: CASRQQVDYNSPLHF. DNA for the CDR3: TGCGCCAGCAGACAACAAGTTGACTATAATTCACCCCTCCACTTT.

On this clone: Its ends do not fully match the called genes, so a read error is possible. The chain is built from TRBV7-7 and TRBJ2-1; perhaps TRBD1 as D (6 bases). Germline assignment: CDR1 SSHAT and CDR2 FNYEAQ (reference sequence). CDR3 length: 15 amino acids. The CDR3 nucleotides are TGTGCTAGCAGCTTTTGGGGGCCCTCCTACAATGAGCAGTTCTTC. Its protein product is CASSFWGPSYNEQFF.

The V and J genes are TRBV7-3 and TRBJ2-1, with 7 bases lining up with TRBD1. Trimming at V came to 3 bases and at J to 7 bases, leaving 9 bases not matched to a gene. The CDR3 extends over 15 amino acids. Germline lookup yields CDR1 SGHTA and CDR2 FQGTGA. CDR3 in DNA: TGTGCCAGCAGCTTGGGACAGAGCCCTCGGAATGAGCAGTTCTTC. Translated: CASSLGQSPRNEQFF.

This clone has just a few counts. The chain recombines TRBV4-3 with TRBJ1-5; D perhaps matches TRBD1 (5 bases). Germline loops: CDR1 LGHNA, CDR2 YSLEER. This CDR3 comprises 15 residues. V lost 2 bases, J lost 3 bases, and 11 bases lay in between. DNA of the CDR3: TGCGCCAGCAGCCAAAACCGGGGCAACAATCAGCCCCAGCATTTT. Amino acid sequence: CASSQNRGNNQPQHF.

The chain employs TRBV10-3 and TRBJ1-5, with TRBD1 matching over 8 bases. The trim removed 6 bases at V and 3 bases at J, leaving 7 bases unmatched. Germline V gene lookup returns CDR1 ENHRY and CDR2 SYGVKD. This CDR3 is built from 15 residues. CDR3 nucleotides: TGTGCCATCAGGTCCGGACAGGGCCACAATCAGCCCCAGCATTTT. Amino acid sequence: CAIRSGQGHNQPQHF.

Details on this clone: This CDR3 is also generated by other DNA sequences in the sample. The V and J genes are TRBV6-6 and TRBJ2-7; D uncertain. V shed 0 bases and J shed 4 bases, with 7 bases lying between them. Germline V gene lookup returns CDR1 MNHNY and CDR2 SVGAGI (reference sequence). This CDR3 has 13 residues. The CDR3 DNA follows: TGTGCCAGCAGTTACTCCTCGGCTTACGAGCAGTACTTC. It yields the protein CASSYSSAYEQYF.

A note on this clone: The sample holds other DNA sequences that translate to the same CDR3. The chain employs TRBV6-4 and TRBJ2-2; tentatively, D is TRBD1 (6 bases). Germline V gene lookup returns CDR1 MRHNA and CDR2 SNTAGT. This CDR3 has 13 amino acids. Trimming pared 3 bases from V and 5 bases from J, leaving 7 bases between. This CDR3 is CASSEQGTGELFF. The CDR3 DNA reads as TGTGCCAGCAGTGAGCAGGGGACCGGGGAGCTGTTTTTT.

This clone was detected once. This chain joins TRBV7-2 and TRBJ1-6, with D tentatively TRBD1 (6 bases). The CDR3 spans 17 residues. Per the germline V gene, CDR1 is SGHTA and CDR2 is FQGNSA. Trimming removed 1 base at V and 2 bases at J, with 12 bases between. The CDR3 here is CASSLGGARTYNSPLHF. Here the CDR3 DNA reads TGTGCCAGCAGCTTAGGGGGGGCGCGGACCTATAATTCACCCCTCCACTTT.

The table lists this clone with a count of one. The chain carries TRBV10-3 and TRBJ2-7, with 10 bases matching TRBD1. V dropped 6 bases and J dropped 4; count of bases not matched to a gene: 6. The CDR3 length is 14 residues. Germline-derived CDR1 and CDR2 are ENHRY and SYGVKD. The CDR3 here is CAISSGTGAYEQYF. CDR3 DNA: TGTGCCATCAGCTCCGGGACAGGGGCGTACGAGCAGTACTTC.

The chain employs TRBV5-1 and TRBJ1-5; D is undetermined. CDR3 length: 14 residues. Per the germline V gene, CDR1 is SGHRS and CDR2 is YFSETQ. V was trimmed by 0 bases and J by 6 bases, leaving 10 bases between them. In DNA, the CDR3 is TGCGCCAGCAGCTTGGACTCCGGTACTCAGCCCCAGCATTTT. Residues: CASSLDSGTQPQHF.

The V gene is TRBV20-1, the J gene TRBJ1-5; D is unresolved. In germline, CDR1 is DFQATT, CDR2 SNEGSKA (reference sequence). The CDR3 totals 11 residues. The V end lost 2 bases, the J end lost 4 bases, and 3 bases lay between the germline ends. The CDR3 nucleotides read TGCAGTGCTAGAAAGAATCAGCCCCAGCATTTT. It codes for CSARKNQPQHF.

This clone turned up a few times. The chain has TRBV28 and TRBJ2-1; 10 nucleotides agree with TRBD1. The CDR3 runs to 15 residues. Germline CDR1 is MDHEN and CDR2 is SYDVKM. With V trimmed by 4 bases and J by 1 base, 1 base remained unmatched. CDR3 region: CASSSGQGSYNEQFF. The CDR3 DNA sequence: TGTGCCAGCAGTTCGGGACAGGGGTCCTACAATGAGCAGTTCTTC. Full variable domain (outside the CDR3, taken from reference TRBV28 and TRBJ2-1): DVKVTQSSRYLVKRTGEKVFLECVQDMDHENMFWYRQDPGLGLRLIYFSYDVKMKEKGDIPEGYSVSREKKERFSLILESASTNQTSMYLCASSSGQGSYNEQFFGPGTRLTVL.